These T cell receptor beta chains were read from a single sample in a study of T-cell reconstitution after alpha-beta-depleted transplantation in children. From the PCR reads, TCRdb called clonotypes with MiXCR, one entry per CDR3 protein. The sample lists around 500,000 distinct CDR3 sequences, approximately 13% occurring once. Sequencing used PBMCs from the stem cell graft donor, obtained from the stem cell graft. The origin of the receptors is a human donor who donated a stem cell graft to a child with combined immunodeficiency. The CDR3 runs from the conserved cysteine through the conserved F or W. The D gene is left open where the match is weak. Clone size is shown for a subset of rows, as once, few, many or a class of expanded clone.

abundance	d_gene	v_gene	j_gene	CDR3aa	CDR3nt
.	.	TRBV7-2	TRBJ1-1	CASSLVNRAFF	TGTGCCAGCAGCTTAGTCAACCGGGCTTTCTTT
many	.	TRBV28	TRBJ2-7	CASSLMVAYEQYF	TGTGCCAGCAGTTTAATGGTAGCCTACGAGCAGTACTTC
few	TRBD1	TRBV7-9	TRBJ1-1	CASSPDRDVTEAFF	TGTGCCAGCAGCCCAGACAGGGACGTCACTGAAGCTTTCTTT
few	.	TRBV5-1	TRBJ1-2	CASRRDNYGYTF	TGCGCCAGCAGACGGGATAACTATGGCTACACCTTC
many	.	TRBV29-1	TRBJ2-1	CSVLWGSDEQFF	TGCAGCGTTCTATGGGGGTCGGATGAGCAGTTCTTC
.	.	TRBV20-1	TRBJ2-7	CSATWDGSYEQYF	TGCAGTGCAACTTGGGACGGTTCCTACGAGCAGTACTTC
.	TRBD1	TRBV6-1	TRBJ1-5	CASGVVQGANQPQHF	TGTGCCAGCGGGGTGGTGCAGGGGGCGAATCAGCCCCAGCATTTT
few	TRBD2	TRBV7-2	TRBJ2-3	CASSRTSGSSTDTQYF	TGTGCCAGCAGCCGGACTAGCGGGAGCTCCACAGATACGCAGTATTTT
few	TRBD1	TRBV24-1	TRBJ1-6	CAKGTGGPPAYNSPLHF	TGTGCCAAAGGGACAGGGGGTCCCCCGGCCTATAATTCACCCCTCCACTTT
few	.	TRBV6-2/TRBV6-3	TRBJ2-7	CASSRPPGGYEQYF	TGTGCCAGCAGTCGCCCCCCCGGCGGCTACGAGCAGTACTTC
.	.	TRBV20-1	TRBJ2-7	CSARGGPGGDYEQYF	TGCAGTGCTAGAGGAGGGCCAGGGGGGGACTACGAGCAGTACTTC
.	.	TRBV12-3/TRBV12-4	TRBJ2-5	CASSIPGWGEQETQYF	TGTGCCAGCAGCATCCCAGGGTGGGGGGAACAAGAGACCCAGTACTTC
many	TRBD2	TRBV20-1	TRBJ2-7	CSARLGLAGAYEQYF	TGCAGTGCTAGGCTGGGACTAGCGGGTGCCTACGAGCAGTACTTC
few	.	TRBV6-2/TRBV6-3	TRBJ2-3	CASTSGGPFGNTQYF	TGTGCCAGCACCAGTGGGGGGCCTTTCGGAAATACGCAGTATTTT
.	TRBD1	TRBV5-5	TRBJ2-2	CASSPRDRENTGELFF	TGTGCCAGCAGCCCCAGGGACAGGGAGAACACCGGGGAGCTGTTTTTT
.	TRBD2	TRBV5-1	TRBJ2-3	CASSSSAGALTDTQYF	TGCGCCAGCAGCTCATCAGCGGGAGCCCTCACAGATACGCAGTATTTT
many	.	TRBV9	TRBJ2-5	CASSVGSRVGLETQYF	TGTGCCAGCAGCGTAGGGTCCAGGGTAGGATTGGAGACCCAGTACTTC
many	TRBD1	TRBV5-6	TRBJ2-5	CASSVLTGVTETQYF	TGTGCCAGCAGCGTCCTGACAGGGGTAACCGAGACCCAGTACTTC
.	.	TRBV12-3/TRBV12-4	TRBJ2-7	CASSSPPPGEQYF	TGTGCCAGCAGTTCTCCCCCCCCCGGGGAGCAGTACTTC
.	.	TRBV27	TRBJ1-2	CASSFRQGHGYTF	TGTGCCAGCAGTTTTCGGCAGGGGCACGGCTACACCTTC
many	TRBD2	TRBV7-3	TRBJ2-1	CASSFPTSGTNNEQFF	TGTGCCAGCAGCTTCCCGACTAGCGGCACGAACAATGAGCAGTTCTTC
.	.	TRBV7-9	TRBJ2-5	CASTPSGGGVQETQYF	TGTGCCAGCACCCCCTCGGGCGGCGGGGTCCAAGAGACCCAGTACTTC
.	TRBD2	TRBV4-3	TRBJ2-1	CASSQEAGGPGNEQFF	TGCGCCAGCAGCCAAGAAGCGGGAGGGCCGGGTAATGAGCAGTTCTTC
few	TRBD1	TRBV4-3	TRBJ2-4	CASSQWPGGAKNIQYF	TGCGCCAGCAGCCAATGGCCAGGGGGAGCCAAAAACATTCAGTACTTC
few	TRBD2	TRBV27	TRBJ2-5	CASSFSGTKETQYF	TGTGCCAGCAGTTTCTCCGGGACTAAAGAGACCCAGTACTTC
many	.	TRBV6-1	TRBJ2-7	CASSEAPWYEQYF	TGTGCCAGCAGTGAAGCCCCCTGGTACGAGCAGTACTTC
.	.	TRBV12-3/TRBV12-4	TRBJ1-1	CASRPDPLNTEAFF	TGTGCCAGCAGACCCGACCCTCTGAACACTGAAGCTTTCTTT
.	.	TRBV7-9	TRBJ1-5	CASSSGVGNQPQHF	TGTGCCAGCAGCTCCGGGGTGGGCAATCAGCCCCAGCATTTT